This T cell receptor beta chain was captured in a study of PD-L1 blockade in urothelial cancer. This clone has just one count. What it recognizes is unknown. Time point of the sample: peripheral blood 6 weeks after treatment start. Trimming removed 6 bases from V and 3 bases from J; junction bases left unmatched: 5. CDR1 is MNHNS, CDR2 SASEGT, per germline. CDR3 length equals 14 residues. Points from the study as a whole: Survival was better when pretreatment blood TCR clonality fell below the median.

Repertoires were generated with immunoSEQ multiplex PCR, while TCRdb's copy carries only in-frame clones and drops some. Of 100,000 to 150,000 clones listed, 86% are singletons. The rearrangement links TRBV6-1 to TRBJ1-1, with 9 nucleotides matching TRBD1. This receptor was taken from a man between 50 and 59 years old with urothelial cancer. Sequences were derived from PBMCs, sampled around atezolizumab (anti-PD-L1) treatment. CDR3 bases: TGTGCCAGCAGGCTACAGGGGGCAGACACTGAAGCTTTCTTT. Its protein product is CASRLQGADTEAFF.